The clone carrying this TCR beta chain was observed a handful of times. The data belong to a study of blood T cell repertoires in COVID-19. Overall study context: From the United States, Italy and Spain came samples of acute and convalescent COVID-19.

Measured with immunoSEQ multiplex PCR; TCRdb has only the in-frame clones, and not every one. The sample holds some 69,000 clones, roughly 79% seen once. The receptor was isolated from a woman in her seventies with acute or convalescent COVID-19. The source material was peripheral blood.

The CDR3 region is CASRLSSYNSPLHF. The CDR3 bases are TGTGCCAGTCGACTGAGCTCCTATAATTCACCCCTCCACTTT. The chain joins TRBV19 to TRBJ1-6; D is undetermined. The CDR3 runs 14 residues. V was trimmed by 8 bases and J by 0 bases, leaving 8 bases between them. Germline CDR1 is LNHDA and CDR2 is SQIVND (reference sequence). Based on the CDR3 plus reference TRBV19 and TRBJ1-6, the full variable domain is DGGITQSPKYLFRKEGQNVTLSCEQNLNHDAMYWYRQDPGQGLRLIYYSQIVNDFQKGDIAEGYSVSREKKESFPLTVTSAQKNPTAFYLCASRLSSYNSPLHFGNGTRLTVT.